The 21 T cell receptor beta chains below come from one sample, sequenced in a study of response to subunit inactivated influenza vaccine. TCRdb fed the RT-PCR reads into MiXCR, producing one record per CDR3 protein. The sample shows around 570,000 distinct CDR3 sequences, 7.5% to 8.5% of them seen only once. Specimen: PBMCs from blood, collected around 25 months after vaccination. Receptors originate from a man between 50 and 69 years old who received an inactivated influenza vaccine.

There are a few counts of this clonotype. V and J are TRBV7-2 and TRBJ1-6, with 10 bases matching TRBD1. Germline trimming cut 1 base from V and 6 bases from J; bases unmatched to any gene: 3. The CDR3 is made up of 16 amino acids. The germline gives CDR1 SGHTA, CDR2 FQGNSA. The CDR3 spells CASSLVGTGANSPLHF. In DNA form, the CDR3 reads TGTGCCAGCAGCTTAGTTGGGACAGGGGCTAATTCACCCCTCCACTTT.

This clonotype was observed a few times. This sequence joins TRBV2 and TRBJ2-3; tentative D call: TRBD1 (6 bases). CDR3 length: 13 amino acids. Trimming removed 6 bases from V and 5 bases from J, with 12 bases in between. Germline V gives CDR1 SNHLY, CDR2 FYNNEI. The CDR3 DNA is TGTGCCAGCAGCCTCTACAGGGTAGATACGCAGTATTTT. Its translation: CASSLYRVDTQYF.

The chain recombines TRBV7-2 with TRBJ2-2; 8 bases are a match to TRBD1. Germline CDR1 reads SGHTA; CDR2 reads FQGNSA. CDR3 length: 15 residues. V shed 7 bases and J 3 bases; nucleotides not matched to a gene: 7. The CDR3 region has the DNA TGTGCCAGCAAGGCCAGGGGGCCGCACACCGGGGAGCTGTTTTTT. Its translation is CASKARGPHTGELFF.

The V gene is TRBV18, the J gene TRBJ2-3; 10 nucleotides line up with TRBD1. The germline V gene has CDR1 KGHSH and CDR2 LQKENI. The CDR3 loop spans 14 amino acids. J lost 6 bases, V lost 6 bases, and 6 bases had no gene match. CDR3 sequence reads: CASSRQGATDTQYF. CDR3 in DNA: TGTGCCAGCTCCCGACAGGGGGCGACGGATACGCAGTATTTT.

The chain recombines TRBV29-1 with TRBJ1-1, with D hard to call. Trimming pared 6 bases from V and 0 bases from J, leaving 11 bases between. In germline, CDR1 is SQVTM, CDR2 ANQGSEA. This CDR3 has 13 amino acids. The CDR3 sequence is CSVASFMNTEAFF. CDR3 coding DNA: TGCAGCGTCGCATCTTTCATGAACACTGAAGCTTTCTTT.

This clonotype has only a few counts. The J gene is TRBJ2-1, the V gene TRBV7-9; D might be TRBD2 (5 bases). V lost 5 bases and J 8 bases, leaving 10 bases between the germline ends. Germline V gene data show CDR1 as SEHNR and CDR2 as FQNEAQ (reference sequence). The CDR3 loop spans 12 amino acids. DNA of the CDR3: TGTGCCAGCAGCCTGATGGGAGATGAGCAGTTCTTC. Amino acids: CASSLMGDEQFF.

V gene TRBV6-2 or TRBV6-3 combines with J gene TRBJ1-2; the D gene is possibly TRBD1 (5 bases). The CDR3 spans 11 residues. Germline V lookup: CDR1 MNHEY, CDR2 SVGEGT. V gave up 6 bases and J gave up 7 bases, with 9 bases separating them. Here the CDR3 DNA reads TGTGCCAGCAGGGGGGTATCTGGCTACACCTTC. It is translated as CASRGVSGYTF.

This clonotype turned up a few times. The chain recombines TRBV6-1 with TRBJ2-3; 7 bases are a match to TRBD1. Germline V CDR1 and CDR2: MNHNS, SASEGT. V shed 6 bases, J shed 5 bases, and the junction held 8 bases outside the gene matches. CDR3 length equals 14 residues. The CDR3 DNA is TGTGCCAGCAGGCGGACAGGTGGGGGAGATACGCAGTATTTT. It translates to CASRRTGGGDTQYF.

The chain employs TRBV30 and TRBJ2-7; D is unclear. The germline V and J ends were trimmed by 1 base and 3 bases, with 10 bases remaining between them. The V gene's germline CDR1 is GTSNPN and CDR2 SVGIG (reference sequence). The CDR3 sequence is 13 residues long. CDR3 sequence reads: CAWSAGFLYEQYF. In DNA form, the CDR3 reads TGTGCCTGGAGTGCCGGGTTCCTCTACGAGCAGTACTTC.

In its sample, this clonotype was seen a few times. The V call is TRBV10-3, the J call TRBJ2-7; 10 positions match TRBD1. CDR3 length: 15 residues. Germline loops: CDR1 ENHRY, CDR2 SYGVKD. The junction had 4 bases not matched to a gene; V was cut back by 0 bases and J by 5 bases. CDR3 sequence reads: CAISESGQGFDEQYF. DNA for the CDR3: TGTGCCATCAGTGAGTCGGGACAGGGGTTCGACGAGCAGTACTTC.

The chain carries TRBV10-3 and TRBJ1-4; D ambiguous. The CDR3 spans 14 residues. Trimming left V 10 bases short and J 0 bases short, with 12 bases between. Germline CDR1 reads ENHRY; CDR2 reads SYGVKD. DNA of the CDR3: TGTGCCACCAGACTGGCAGCAACTAATGAAAAACTGTTTTTT. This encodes CATRLAATNEKLFF.

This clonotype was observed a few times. The CDR3, as DNA: TGTGCCATCGCGGACAGCAGCACAGATACGCAGTATTTT. Translating it yields CAIADSSTDTQYF. The V call is TRBV10-3, the J call TRBJ2-3; the D gene is possibly TRBD1 (6 bases). Germline-derived CDR1 and CDR2 are ENHRY and SYGVKD. There are 13 residues in the CDR3. V was cut by 8 bases and J by 0 bases, with 9 bases left in between.

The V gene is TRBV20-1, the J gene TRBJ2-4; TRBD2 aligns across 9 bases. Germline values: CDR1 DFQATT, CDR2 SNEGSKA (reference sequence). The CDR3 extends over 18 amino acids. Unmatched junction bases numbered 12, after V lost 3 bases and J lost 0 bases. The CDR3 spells CSASPASGTNVAKNIQYF. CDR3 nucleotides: TGCAGTGCTAGTCCGGCTAGCGGGACCAACGTAGCCAAAAACATTCAGTACTTC.

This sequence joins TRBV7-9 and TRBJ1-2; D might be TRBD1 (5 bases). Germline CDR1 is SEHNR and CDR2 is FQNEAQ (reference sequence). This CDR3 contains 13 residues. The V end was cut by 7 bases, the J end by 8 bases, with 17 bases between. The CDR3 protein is CASNQWEGTGYTF. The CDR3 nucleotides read TGTGCCAGCAACCAGTGGGAGGGGACCGGCTACACCTTC.

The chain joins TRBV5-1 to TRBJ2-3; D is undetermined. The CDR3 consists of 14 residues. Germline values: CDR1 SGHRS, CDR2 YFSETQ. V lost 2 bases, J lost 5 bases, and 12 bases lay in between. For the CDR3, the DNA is TGCGCCAGCAGCTTAGGCCTAGTGGGAGATACGCAGTATTTT. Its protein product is CASSLGLVGDTQYF. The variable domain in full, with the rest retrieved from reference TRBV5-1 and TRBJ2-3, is KAGVTQTPRYLIKTRGQQVTLSCSPISGHRSVSWYQQTPGQGLQFLFEYFSETQRNKGNFPGRFSGRQFSNSRSEMNVSTLELGDSALYLCASSLGLVGDTQYFGPGTRLTVL.

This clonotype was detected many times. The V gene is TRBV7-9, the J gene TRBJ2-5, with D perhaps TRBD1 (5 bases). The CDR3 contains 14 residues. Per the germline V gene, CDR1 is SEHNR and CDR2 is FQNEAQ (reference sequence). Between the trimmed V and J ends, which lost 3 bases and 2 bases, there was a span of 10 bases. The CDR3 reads CASSLDTAQETQYF. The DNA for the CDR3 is TGTGCCAGCAGCTTGGACACAGCACAAGAGACCCAGTACTTC.

This CDR3 reads CASSLSGGGYNEQFF. The CDR3 DNA is TGTGCCAGCAGTTTAAGCGGGGGGGGGTACAATGAGCAGTTCTTC. The V gene is TRBV12-3 or TRBV12-4, the J gene TRBJ2-1; 10 bases match TRBD2. CDR3 length: 15 amino acids. With V trimmed by 2 bases and J by 4 bases, 2 bases remained unmatched.

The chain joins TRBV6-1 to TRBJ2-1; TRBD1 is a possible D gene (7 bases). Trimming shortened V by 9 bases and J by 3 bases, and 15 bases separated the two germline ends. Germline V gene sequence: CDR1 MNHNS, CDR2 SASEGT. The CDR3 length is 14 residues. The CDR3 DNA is TGTGCCAGGGGGGGCAGGGGGTTCTACAATGAGCAGTTCTTC. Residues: CARGGRGFYNEQFF.

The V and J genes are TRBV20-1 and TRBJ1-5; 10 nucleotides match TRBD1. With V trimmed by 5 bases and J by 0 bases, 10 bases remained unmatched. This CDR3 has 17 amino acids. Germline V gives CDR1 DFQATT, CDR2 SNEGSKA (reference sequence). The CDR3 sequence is CSAGGTGVSSSNQPQHF. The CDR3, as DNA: TGCAGTGCTGGCGGGACAGGGGTCTCAAGTAGCAATCAGCCCCAGCATTTT.

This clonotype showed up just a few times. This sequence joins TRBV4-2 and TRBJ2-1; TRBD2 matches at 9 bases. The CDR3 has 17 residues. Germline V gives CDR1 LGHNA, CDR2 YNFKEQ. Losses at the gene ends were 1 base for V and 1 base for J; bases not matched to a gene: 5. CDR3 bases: TGTGCCAGCAGCCAAGGCGGGAGGGACTTGTCCTACAATGAGCAGTTCTTC. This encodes CASSQGGRDLSYNEQFF.

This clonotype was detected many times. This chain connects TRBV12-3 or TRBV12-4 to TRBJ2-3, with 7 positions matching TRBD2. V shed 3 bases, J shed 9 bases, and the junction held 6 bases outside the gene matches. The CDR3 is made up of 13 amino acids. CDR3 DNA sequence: TGTGCCAGCAGTTTGGGGGGGGGTCAGACGCAGTATTTT. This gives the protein CASSLGGGQTQYF.